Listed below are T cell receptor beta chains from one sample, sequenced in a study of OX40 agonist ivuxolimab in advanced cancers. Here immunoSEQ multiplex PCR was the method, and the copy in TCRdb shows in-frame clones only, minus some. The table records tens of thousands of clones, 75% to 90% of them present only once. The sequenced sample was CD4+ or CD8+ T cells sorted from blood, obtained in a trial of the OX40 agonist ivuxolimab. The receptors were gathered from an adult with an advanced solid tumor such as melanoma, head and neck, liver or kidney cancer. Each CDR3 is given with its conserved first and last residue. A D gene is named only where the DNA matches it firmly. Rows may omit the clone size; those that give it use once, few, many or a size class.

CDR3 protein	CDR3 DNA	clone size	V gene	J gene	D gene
CASSYRALPKETQYF	TGTGCCAGCAGTTACAGGGCCCTGCCCAAAGAGACCCAGTACTTC	-	TRBV6-5	TRBJ2-5	-
CASSLYEVITGELFF	TGCGCCAGCAGCTTGTACGAGGTGATTACCGGGGAGCTGTTTTTT	-	TRBV5-1	TRBJ2-2	-
CASSLGQNSGNTIYF	TGCGCCAGCAGCTTGGGACAGAACTCTGGAAACACCATATATTTT	-	TRBV5-1	TRBJ1-3	-
CASSQAPTEYNEQFF	TGCGCCAGCAGCCAAGCCCCTACGGAGTACAATGAGCAGTTCTTC	-	TRBV4-1	TRBJ2-1	-
CATTSGSTDTQYF	TGTGCCACCACTAGCGGGAGCACAGATACGCAGTATTTT	-	TRBV19	TRBJ2-3	TRBD2
CASSLELNYGYTF	TGCGCCAGCAGCTTGGAACTTAACTATGGCTACACCTTC	-	TRBV5-1	TRBJ1-2	-
CASSQLAGGYSGELFF	TGTGCCAGCAGTCAATTAGCGGGAGGGTATTCGGGGGAGCTGTTTTTT	-	TRBV28	TRBJ2-2	TRBD2
CASSSDTSFAEQYF	TGTGCCAGCAGCTCCGACACAAGTTTTGCCGAGCAGTACTTC	-	TRBV7-2	TRBJ2-7	-
CASSQVQVKETQYF	TGCGCCAGCAGCCAAGTTCAGGTTAAGGAGACCCAGTACTTC	-	TRBV4-1	TRBJ2-5	-
CASSLATTASGNTIYF	TGCGCCAGCAGCTTGGCCACGACAGCCTCTGGAAACACCATATATTTT	-	TRBV5-1	TRBJ1-3	-
CASSREALAGSTDTQYF	TGCGCCAGCAGCCGGGAGGCGCTAGCGGGTAGCACAGATACGCAGTATTTT	-	TRBV5-1	TRBJ2-3	TRBD2
CASLSPRDLYRDTQYF	TGTGCCAGCCTCTCCCCGCGGGATCTATATCGGGATACGCAGTATTTT	-	TRBV7-2	TRBJ2-3	-
CASSLAGTVLSSGANVLTF	TGTGCCAGCAGCTTAGCGGGGACAGTCCTCAGCTCTGGGGCCAACGTCCTGACTTTC	-	TRBV7-2	TRBJ2-6	TRBD1
CASSYGAAGPMSPQHF	TGTGCCAGCAGTTACGGGGCGGCCGGGCCCATGTCGCCCCAGCATTTT	-	TRBV6-5	TRBJ1-5	-
CASSPSGSLRNIQYF	TGTGCCAGCAGTCCCTCGGGATCCCTCAGAAACATTCAGTACTTC	-	TRBV6-5	TRBJ2-4	-
CASSRLAGPYEQYF	TGTGCCAGCAGTCGACTAGCGGGCCCCTACGAGCAGTACTTC	few	TRBV11-2	TRBJ2-7	TRBD2
CASSLGGALTTFSYNEQFF	TGTGCCAGCAGCCTAGGGGGGGCCCTTACTACATTCTCCTACAATGAGCAGTTCTTC	-	TRBV14	TRBJ2-1	-
CASSLEDSLIYGYTF	TGTGCCAGCAGCTTAGAAGACAGCCTAATCTATGGCTACACCTTC	-	TRBV7-2	TRBJ1-2	-
CASSLDGVVGEQYF	TGTGCCAGCAGCTTGGACGGGGTGGTTGGGGAGCAGTACTTC	few	TRBV7-2	TRBJ2-7	-